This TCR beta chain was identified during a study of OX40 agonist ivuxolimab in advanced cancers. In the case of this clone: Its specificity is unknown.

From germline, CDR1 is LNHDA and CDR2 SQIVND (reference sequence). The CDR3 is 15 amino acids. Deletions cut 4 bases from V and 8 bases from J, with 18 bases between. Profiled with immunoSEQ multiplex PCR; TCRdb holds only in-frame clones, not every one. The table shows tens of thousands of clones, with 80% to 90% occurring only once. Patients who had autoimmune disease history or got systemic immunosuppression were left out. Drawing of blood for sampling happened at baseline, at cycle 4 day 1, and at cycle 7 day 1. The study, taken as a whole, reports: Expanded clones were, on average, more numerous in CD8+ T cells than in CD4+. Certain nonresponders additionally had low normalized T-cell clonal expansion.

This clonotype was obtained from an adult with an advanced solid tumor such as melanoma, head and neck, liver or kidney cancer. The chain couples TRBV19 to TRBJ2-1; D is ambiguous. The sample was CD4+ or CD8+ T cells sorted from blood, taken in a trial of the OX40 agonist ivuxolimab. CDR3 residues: CASSTDLRWAYEQFF. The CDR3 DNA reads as TGTGCCAGTAGTACCGACCTCCGCTGGGCGTATGAGCAGTTCTTC.